This paragraph covers one T cell receptor (beta chain) sequence. Germline-derived CDR1 and CDR2 are SGDLS and YYNGEE. The CDR3 loop spans 15 amino acids. Trimming took 4 bases from V and 2 from J; bases not matched to a gene: 6. These data come from a study of technical replicates of blood from a handful of donors. TCRdb keeps only in-frame clones here, not all; method: immunoSEQ multiplex PCR. Of about 70,000 clones in the sample, over 95% were seen once. The chain recombines TRBV9 with TRBJ2-1; 7 nucleotides align to TRBD2. The receptor comes from a human donor in good health. Material for sequencing was T cells isolated from PBMCs. CDR3 coding DNA: TGTGCCAGCAGCCACTCTAGCGGAACCTACAATGAGCAGTTCTTC. Translation: CASSHSSGTYNEQFF.